What follows are 5 T cell receptor beta chains derived from one specimen sequenced in a study of T cell repertoires in cytomegalovirus infection. MiXCR, applied by TCRdb to the reads, yields one record per CDR3 protein. The sample consists of around 900,000 distinct CDR3 sequences, roughly 30% of them appearing once. Antigens for these TCRs are unknown. Sequenced here: cultured CD8+ T cells from PBMCs, sampled from culture after CMV antigen stimulation. Every receptor here comes from a human donor in good health (CMV status not recorded). Some clones in this sample may be carry-over from other donors' samples.

The chain couples TRBV2 to TRBJ1-5, with D maybe TRBD1 (5 bases). Germline CDR1 is SNHLY and CDR2 is FYNNEI. CDR3 length equals 14 residues. The V end was cut by 6 bases, the J end by 5 bases, with 14 bases between. The CDR3 DNA follows: TGTGCCAGCAGGCCGGGAGGGGTTGATCAGCCCCAGCATTTT. This sequence encodes CASRPGGVDQPQHF.

CDR3 in amino acids: CASRGTGYSNEQFF. The CDR3 bases are TGTGCCAGCAGAGGGACAGGGTACTCGAATGAGCAGTTCTTC. The chain has TRBV27 and TRBJ2-1; TRBD1 aligns across 9 bases. V was pared by 6 bases and J by 7 bases, with 7 bases of the junction left unmatched. CDR3 length equals 14 residues. The V gene's germline CDR1 is MNHEY and CDR2 SMNVEV (reference sequence).

This clonotype was counted at least ten times. The V call is TRBV12-3 or TRBV12-4, the J call TRBJ2-7, with D uncertain. The ends were cut back, 2 bases at V and 4 bases at J, with 9 bases in the middle. The CDR3 consists of 13 residues. CDR3: CASSLLTSYEQYF. DNA for the CDR3: TGTGCCAGCAGTTTACTTACAAGTTACGAGCAGTACTTC.

This clonotype turned up a few times. The CDR3 DNA is TGTGCCAGCAGTTCCTCCTCTGTCGGCTACACCTTC. Encoded protein: CASSSSSVGYTF. The chain couples TRBV28 to TRBJ1-2; no reliable D call. The CDR3 runs 12 residues. Trimming took 4 bases from V and 8 from J, leaving 11 bases between them. From germline, CDR1 is MDHEN and CDR2 SYDVKM.

CDR3 in amino acids: CASSYDPEANEQFF. In nucleotides, the CDR3 is TGTGCCAGCAGTTACGACCCGGAGGCTAATGAGCAGTTCTTC. The J gene is TRBJ2-1, the V gene TRBV6-5; D may be TRBD2 (5 bases). This CDR3 contains 14 residues. Germline V gene lookup returns CDR1 MNHEY and CDR2 SVGAGI. V lost 2 bases, J lost 7 bases, and 12 bases lay in between.